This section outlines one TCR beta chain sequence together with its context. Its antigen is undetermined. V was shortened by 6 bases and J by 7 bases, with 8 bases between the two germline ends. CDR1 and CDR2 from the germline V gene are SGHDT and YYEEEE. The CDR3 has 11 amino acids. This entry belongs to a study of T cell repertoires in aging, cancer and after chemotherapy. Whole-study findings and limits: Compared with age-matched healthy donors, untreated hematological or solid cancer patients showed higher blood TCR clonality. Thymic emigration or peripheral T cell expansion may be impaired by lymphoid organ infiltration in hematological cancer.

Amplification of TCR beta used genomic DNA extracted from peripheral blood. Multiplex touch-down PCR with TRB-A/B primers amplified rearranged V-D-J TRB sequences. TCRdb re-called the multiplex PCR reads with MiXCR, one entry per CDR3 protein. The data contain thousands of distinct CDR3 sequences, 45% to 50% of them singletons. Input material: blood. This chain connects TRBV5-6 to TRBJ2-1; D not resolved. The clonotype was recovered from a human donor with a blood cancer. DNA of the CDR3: TGTGCCAGCACCCTCGTGAATGAGCAGTTCTTC. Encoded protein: CASTLVNEQFF.